These 7 T cell receptor beta chains were all obtained from the same sample, sequenced in a study of vaccination effects on CD4 cells after COVID-19 (dated 2022 in TCRdb). In the ViraFEST assay, PBMC were stimulated with viral peptide pools, and TCR sequencing was then used to find antigen-specific CD4+ T cell clonotypes based on their expansion. After about 9 days of culture, CD4+ T cells were isolated with the EasySep CD4+ T cell isolation kit. PCR-confirmed SARS-CoV-2 infection had occurred in convalescent patients between March and December 2020, before the Alpha, Beta and Delta variants emerged in the United States. These TCRs' antigens remain unknown. Library creation used the immunoSEQ multiplex PCR assay. What TCRdb holds here is the immuneACCESS table cut down to in-frame rearrangements. Part of the clones is not present; checked against another copy, under half of the missing clones reflect an unresolved V gene, and the others are unexplained. The sample data list about 37,000 clones, and 73% of these were observed just once. The ten largest clonotypes hold 30% to 40% of the sample.

Here the sequenced sample was CD4+ T cells from PBMCs cultured with a peptide pool, taken before COVID-19 vaccination. The receptors were sampled from a human donor who had a prior SARS-CoV-2 infection.

The sample holds one count of this clone. V is TRBV5-1 and J is TRBJ2-1; 10 bases are a match to TRBD2. Per the germline V gene, CDR1 is SGHRS and CDR2 is YFSETQ. With 5 bases clipped from V and 3 bases from J, the junction kept 2 bases outside the gene matches. The CDR3 is 14 amino acids. The chain's CDR3 is CASRGTSDYNEQFF. CDR3 DNA: TGCGCCAGCAGGGGGACTAGCGACTACAATGAGCAGTTCTTC.

The V gene is TRBV4-2, the J gene TRBJ2-1; D perhaps matches TRBD2 (6 bases). This CDR3 is 15 amino acids long. Germline lookup yields CDR1 LGHNA and CDR2 YNFKEQ. Deletions cut 2 bases from V and 4 bases from J, with 12 bases between. CDR3 coding DNA: TGTGCCAGCAGCCAATGGGTGGGGGGATACAATGAGCAGTTCTTC. It is translated as CASSQWVGGYNEQFF.

This clone came up a few times. V and J are TRBV2 and TRBJ2-7, with D possibly called TRBD1 or TRBD2 (5 bases each). This CDR3 spans 13 amino acids. The germline V gene encodes CDR1 SNHLY and CDR2 FYNNEI. V dropped 7 bases and J dropped 5 bases, with 15 bases sitting between them. CDR3 DNA sequence: TGTGCCAGCACCGGGACCGGCTTACACGAGCAGTACTTC. Translation: CASTGTGLHEQYF.

The sample holds a few counts of this clone. V usage is TRBV2 and J usage is TRBJ1-4, with D possibly being TRBD1 (5 bases). This CDR3 spans 14 amino acids. Looked up from germline, CDR1 is SNHLY and CDR2 is FYNNEI. Trimming pared 7 bases from V and 8 bases from J, leaving 17 bases between. CDR3 DNA sequence: TGTGCCAGCAAAAACCGGGACCAAAGCGAAAAACTGTTTTTT. Translating gives CASKNRDQSEKLFF.

This clone showed up just once. The V gene is TRBV19, the J gene TRBJ2-3, with 9 positions matching TRBD2. Trimming cost V 5 bases and J 4 bases; bases outside gene matches: 7. Germline CDR1 is LNHDA and CDR2 is SQIVND (reference sequence). This CDR3 has 15 residues. The CDR3 coding sequence is TGTGCCAGTAGTTCCCTAGCGGGGATATCAGATACGCAGTATTTT. It codes for CASSSLAGISDTQYF.

The gene calls are TRBV2 and TRBJ1-5, with 7 bases fitting TRBD1. Germline CDR1 reads SNHLY; CDR2 reads FYNNEI. The CDR3 extends over 14 amino acids. The V gene end was trimmed by 6 bases and the J gene end by 7 bases; junction bases not matched to a gene: 9. The CDR3 loop is CASRSGQFWQPQHF. In DNA form, the CDR3 reads TGTGCCAGCAGGTCGGGACAGTTCTGGCAGCCCCAGCATTTT.

The chain carries TRBV4-1 and TRBJ1-1; D possibly corresponds to TRBD1 (6 bases). The CDR3 runs 17 residues. V was cut by 1 base and J by 5 bases, with 20 bases left in between. Germline CDR1 reads MGHRA; CDR2 reads YSYEKL. CDR3 nucleotide sequence: TGCGCCAGCAGCCAAGGTCGTTTTCTCAGGGGAAGGACTGAAGCTTTCTTT. Protein sequence: CASSQGRFLRGRTEAFF.